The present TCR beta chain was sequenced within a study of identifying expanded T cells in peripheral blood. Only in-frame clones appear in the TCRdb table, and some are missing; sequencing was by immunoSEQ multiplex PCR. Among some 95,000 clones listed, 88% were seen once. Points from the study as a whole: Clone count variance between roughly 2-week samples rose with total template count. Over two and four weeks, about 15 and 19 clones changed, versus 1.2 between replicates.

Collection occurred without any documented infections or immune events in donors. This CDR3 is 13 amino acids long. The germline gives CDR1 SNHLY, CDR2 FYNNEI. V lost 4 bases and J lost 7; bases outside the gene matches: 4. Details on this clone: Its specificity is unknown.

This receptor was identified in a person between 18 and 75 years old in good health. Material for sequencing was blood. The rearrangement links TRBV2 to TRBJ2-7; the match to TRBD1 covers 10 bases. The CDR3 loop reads CASSVRDRGEQYF. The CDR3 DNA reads TGTGCCAGCAGTGTCCGGGACAGGGGAGAGCAGTACTTC.